The 22 T cell receptor beta chains below all came from one sample that was sequenced in a study of shared clonotypes between healthy human individuals. Clones were sequenced by immunoSEQ multiplex PCR, and TCRdb holds only the in-frame ones, with some missing. The sample carries over a million clones, roughly 96% recorded once. The material sequenced was naive CD4+ T cells sorted from blood. Stated subset: CD45RA+ positively selected. The receptors were gathered from a man aged 30 to 45 in good health.

V gene TRBV18 combines with J gene TRBJ2-3; perhaps D is TRBD1 or TRBD2 (5 bases each). The CDR3 has 16 amino acids. Trimming shortened V by 0 bases and J by 3 bases, and 13 bases separated the two germline ends. In germline, CDR1 is KGHSH, CDR2 LQKENI. CDR3: CASSPPWGTQTDTQYF. CDR3 nucleotides: TGTGCCAGCTCACCACCGTGGGGGACCCAAACAGATACGCAGTATTTT.

This rearrangement joins TRBV5-1 to TRBJ2-6; no firm D call. The V gene's germline CDR1 is SGHRS and CDR2 YFSETQ. This CDR3 has 15 amino acids. V lost 1 base and J 2 bases, leaving 7 bases between the germline ends. The CDR3 region is CASSLLGTGANVLTF. CDR3 in DNA: TGCGCCAGCAGCTTGCTTGGGACTGGGGCCAACGTCCTGACTTTC. Full variable domain (outside the CDR3, taken from reference TRBV5-1 and TRBJ2-6): KAGVTQTPRYLIKTRGQQVTLSCSPISGHRSVSWYQQTPGQGLQFLFEYFSETQRNKGNFPGRFSGRQFSNSRSEMNVSTLELGDSALYLCASSLLGTGANVLTFGAGSRLTVL.

This chain connects TRBV30 to TRBJ1-3; 7 nucleotides line up with TRBD1. This CDR3 contains 14 residues. CDR1 is GTSNPN and CDR2 is SVGIG in the germline V gene (reference sequence). The V gene end was trimmed by 3 bases and the J gene end by 2 bases; junction bases not matched to a gene: 4. The CDR3 nucleotides are TGTGCCTGGAGGTACAGGGGTGCTGGAAACACCATATATTTT. Protein: CAWRYRGAGNTIYF. The full variable domain, with the rest looked up from reference TRBV30 and TRBJ1-3, is SQTIHQWPATLVQPVGSPLSLECTVEGTSNPNLYWYRQAAGRGLQLLFYSVGIGQISSEVPQNLSASRPQDRQFILSSKKLLLSDSGFYLCAWRYRGAGNTIYFGEGSWLTVV.

The rearrangement uses TRBV6-5 and TRBJ2-1; D is possibly TRBD1 or TRBD2 (5 bases each). Between the trimmed V and J ends, which lost 5 bases and 5 bases, there was a span of 13 bases. This CDR3 comprises 14 residues. CDR1 and CDR2 from the germline V gene are MNHEY and SVGAGI. The CDR3 sequence: CASSAPGGNNEQFF. The DNA for the CDR3 is TGTGCCAGCAGTGCCCCTGGGGGTAACAATGAGCAGTTCTTC.

This chain uses TRBV6-1 with TRBJ2-1; D is uncertain. The germline CDR1 and CDR2 sequences are MNHNS and SASEGT. The CDR3 totals 12 residues. The V end was cut by 2 bases, the J end by 6 bases, with 5 bases between. The CDR3 DNA reads as TGTGCCAGCAGTGAAACTATCAATGAGCAGTTCTTC. It encodes CASSETINEQFF.

The J gene is TRBJ2-4, the V gene TRBV6-1; 12 bases are a match to TRBD2. J lost 0 bases, V lost 2 bases, and 8 bases had no gene match. The CDR3 extends over 19 amino acids. CDR1 and CDR2 (germline): MNHNS, SASEGT. In nucleotides, the CDR3 is TGTGCCAGCAGTGAAATACGGCTAGCGGGAGGGCTAGCCAAAAACATTCAGTACTTC. Residues: CASSEIRLAGGLAKNIQYF.

The chain joins TRBV7-9 to TRBJ2-7; 7 positions match TRBD2. CDR3 length equals 13 residues. Per the germline V gene, CDR1 is SEHNR and CDR2 is FQNEAQ (reference sequence). V lost 8 bases to trimming and J lost 9 bases; unmatched junction nucleotides: 13. The CDR3 protein is CASAHGREQWQYF. CDR3 coding DNA: TGTGCCAGCGCTCACGGGCGGGAGCAGTGGCAGTACTTC.

The chain carries TRBV11-2 and TRBJ2-2; D remains ambiguous. Looked up from germline, CDR1 is SGHAT and CDR2 is FQNNGV. The CDR3 runs 14 residues. Trimming shortened V by 1 base and J by 4 bases, and 7 bases separated the two germline ends. CDR3 DNA sequence: TGTGCCAGCAGCTTAGTTAGGACCACCGGGGAGCTGTTTTTT. Protein: CASSLVRTTGELFF. Complete variable domain (other parts from reference TRBV11-2 and TRBJ2-2): EAGVAQSPRYKIIEKRQSVAFWCNPISGHATLYWYQQILGQGPKLLIQFQNNGVVDDSQLPKDRFSAERLKGVDSTLKIQPAKLEDSAVYLCASSLVRTTGELFFGEGSRLTVL.

V usage is TRBV29-1 and J usage is TRBJ2-5, with 10 positions matching TRBD2. The length of the CDR3 is 16 residues. V gave up 4 bases and J gave up 4 bases; unmatched junction bases: 12. Germline CDR1 reads SQVTM; CDR2 reads ANQGSEA. CDR3 sequence reads: CSVASPSGRGRETQYF. The CDR3, as DNA: TGCAGCGTTGCCAGTCCAAGCGGGAGGGGGCGAGAGACCCAGTACTTC.

As for this clone: Other nucleotide sequences in the sample specify the same CDR3. CDR3 nucleotides: TGCGCCAGCAGCTTACAGGGACAAGAGACCCAGTACTTC. Translation: CASSLQGQETQYF. This rearrangement joins TRBV5-1 to TRBJ2-5; perhaps TRBD1 as D (6 bases). V gave up 2 bases and J gave up 2 bases, with 7 bases separating them. Germline loops: CDR1 SGHRS, CDR2 YFSETQ. This CDR3 has 13 residues.

The chain joins TRBV14 to TRBJ2-4; 16 bases match TRBD2. V gave up 3 bases and J gave up 8 bases; unmatched junction bases: 1. This CDR3 contains 15 residues. Germline loops: CDR1 SGHDN, CDR2 FVKESK. CDR3: CASSQGLAGGHIQYF. Here the CDR3 DNA reads TGTGCCAGCAGCCAGGGACTAGCGGGAGGGCACATTCAGTACTTC.

The chain links TRBV30 to TRBJ2-2; D remains unclear. The CDR3 runs to 16 residues. CDR1 is GTSNPN and CDR2 is SVGIG in the germline V gene (reference sequence). The ends were cut back, 3 bases at V and 1 base at J, with 15 bases in the middle. The CDR3 sequence is CAWSARRTMNTGELFF. For the CDR3, the DNA is TGTGCCTGGAGCGCCCGAAGGACCATGAACACCGGGGAGCTGTTTTTT.

A remark on this clone: Other DNA variants within this sample encode the same CDR3. V usage is TRBV7-3 and J usage is TRBJ2-1, with a tentative D call TRBD2 (5 bases). The CDR3 is made up of 16 amino acids. Germline assignment: CDR1 SGHTA and CDR2 FQGTGA. V lost 2 bases and J lost 1, with 12 bases in between. CDR3 residues: CASSLSVASSYNEQFF. The CDR3, as DNA: TGTGCCAGCAGCTTATCAGTAGCGAGTTCCTACAATGAGCAGTTCTTC.

The chain recombines TRBV10-1 with TRBJ2-1; 7 positions match TRBD1. The CDR3 has 13 amino acids. CDR1 WNHNN and CDR2 SYGVQD come from the germline V gene (reference sequence). V gave up 4 bases and J gave up 6 bases; unmatched junction bases: 3. The CDR3 sequence is CASSVDRVNEQFF. In DNA, the CDR3 is TGCGCCAGCAGTGTAGACAGGGTCAATGAGCAGTTCTTC.

The rearrangement joins TRBV19 to TRBJ2-7; 8 bases fit TRBD1. Trimming removed 5 bases from V and 2 bases from J; junction bases left unmatched: 8. This CDR3 has 15 residues. Germline CDR1 LNHDA, CDR2 SQIVND (reference sequence). CDR3 nucleotides: TGTGCCAGTAGTTCCACCGACAGGGGCACCTACGAGCAGTACTTC. Translated, it gives CASSSTDRGTYEQYF. The full variable domain, rest sourced from reference TRBV19 and TRBJ2-7, is DGGITQSPKYLFRKEGQNVTLSCEQNLNHDAMYWYRQDPGQGLRLIYYSQIVNDFQKGDIAEGYSVSREKKESFPLTVTSAQKNPTAFYLCASSSTDRGTYEQYFGPGTRLTVT.

The V call is TRBV27, the J call TRBJ2-1; a possible D gene is TRBD1 (8 bases). Germline CDR1 and CDR2: MNHEY and SMNVEV (reference sequence). CDR3 length equals 16 residues. Trimming removed 6 bases from V and 7 bases from J, with 22 bases in between. CDR3 bases: TGTGCCAGCAGCCAGCGGGGCAGGGGGCTGCGAAATGAGCAGTTCTTC. Translation: CASSQRGRGLRNEQFF.

The chain recombines TRBV28 with TRBJ2-7, with D possibly TRBD1 on 5 matching bases. This CDR3 is 14 amino acids long. CDR1 MDHEN and CDR2 SYDVKM come from the germline V gene. The CDR3 DNA sequence: TGTGCTGCCAAAGTTGGGCAGGGATCTGACGAGCAGTACTTC. Encoded protein: CAAKVGQGSDEQYF.

With respect to this clone: The identical CDR3 is also encoded by other nucleotide sequences in the sample. The rearrangement uses TRBV7-2 and TRBJ2-1; D call uncertain. Germline CDR1 reads SGHTA; CDR2 reads FQGNSA. This CDR3 is 12 amino acids long. The V end lost 2 bases, the J end lost 3 bases, and 2 bases lay between the germline ends. CDR3 bases: TGTGCCAGCAGCTTACGCTACAATGAGCAGTTCTTC. Its translation is CASSLRYNEQFF.

V is TRBV27 and J is TRBJ1-4; the match to TRBD1 covers 7 bases. This CDR3 is 14 amino acids long. Trimming took 7 bases from V and 4 from J; bases not matched to a gene: 6. Germline V gives CDR1 MNHEY, CDR2 SMNVEV (reference sequence). The CDR3 here is CASKGDRVNEKLFF. The DNA for the CDR3 is TGTGCCAGCAAAGGGGACAGAGTTAATGAAAAACTGTTTTTT.

This clone was recorded only once. The chain carries TRBV19 and TRBJ1-5; D may be TRBD1 (5 bases). Germline lookup yields CDR1 LNHDA and CDR2 SQIVND (reference sequence). The length of the CDR3 is 15 residues. Trimming left V 9 bases short and J 7 bases short, with 22 bases between. The CDR3 DNA reads as TGTGCCAGCGTGCCGGGACGGAGGACGAGACAGCCCCAGCATTTT. Translation: CASVPGRRTRQPQHF. Full variable domain (missing parts from reference TRBV19 and TRBJ1-5): DGGITQSPKYLFRKEGQNVTLSCEQNLNHDAMYWYRQDPGQGLRLIYYSQIVNDFQKGDIAEGYSVSREKKESFPLTVTSAQKNPTAFYLCASVPGRRTRQPQHFGDGTRLSIL.

Written as DNA, the CDR3 is TGTGCCAGCGGGACTAACGAGCAGTACTTC. Protein: CASGTNEQYF. This chain links TRBV27 with TRBJ2-7; 7 bases are a match to TRBD2. The germline V gene encodes CDR1 MNHEY and CDR2 SMNVEV (reference sequence). Trimming removed 8 bases from V and 5 bases from J; junction bases left unmatched: 0. The CDR3 contains 10 residues.

The CDR3 region has the DNA TGTGCCAGCAGTGAGCGGCTACAGGATCAGCCCCAGCATTTT. Protein sequence: CASSERLQDQPQHF. The chain uses TRBV2 and TRBJ1-5, with TRBD1 as a possible D gene (5 bases). Between the trimmed V and J ends, which lost 3 bases and 5 bases, there was a span of 11 bases. Germline V lookup: CDR1 SNHLY, CDR2 FYNNEI. The CDR3 runs 14 residues.